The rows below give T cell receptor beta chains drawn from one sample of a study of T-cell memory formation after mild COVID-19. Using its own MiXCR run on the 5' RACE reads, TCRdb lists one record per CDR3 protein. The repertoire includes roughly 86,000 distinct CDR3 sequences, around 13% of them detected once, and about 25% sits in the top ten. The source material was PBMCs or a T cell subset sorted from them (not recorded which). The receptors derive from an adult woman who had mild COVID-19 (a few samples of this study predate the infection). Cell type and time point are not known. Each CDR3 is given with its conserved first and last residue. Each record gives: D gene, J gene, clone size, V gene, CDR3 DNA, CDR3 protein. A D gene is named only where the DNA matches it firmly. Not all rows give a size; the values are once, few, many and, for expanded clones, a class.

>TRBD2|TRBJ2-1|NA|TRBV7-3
TGTGCCAGCAGGGCTAGCGGGAACAATGAGCAGTTCTTC
CASRASGNNEQFF
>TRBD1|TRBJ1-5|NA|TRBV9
TGTGCCAGCAGCGGGCAGGGGGTGCAGCCCCAGCATTTT
CASSGQGVQPQHF
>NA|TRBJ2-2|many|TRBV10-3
TGTGCCATCAGGAACACCGGGGAGCTGTTTTTT
CAIRNTGELFF
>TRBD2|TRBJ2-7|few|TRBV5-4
TGTGCCAGCAGCTTAACGCGGGGGGCCTACGAGCAGTACTTC
CASSLTRGAYEQYF
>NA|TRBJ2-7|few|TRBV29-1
TGCAGCGTTGAAGACGGATTATACGAGCAGTACTTC
CSVEDGLYEQYF
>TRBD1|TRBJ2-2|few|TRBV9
TGTGCCAGCAGCGTAGAAACAGGGGGAACCGGGGAGCTGTTTTTT
CASSVETGGTGELFF
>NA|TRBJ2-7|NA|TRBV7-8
TGTGCCAGCAGCTTTCGTTTCAGGCCTTTTACCTACGAGCAGTACTTC
CASSFRFRPFTYEQYF
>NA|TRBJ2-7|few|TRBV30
TGTGCCTGGCAGGACGGCTACGAGCAGTACTTC
CAWQDGYEQYF
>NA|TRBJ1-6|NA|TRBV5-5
TGTGCCAGCAGCTTGGTTGGGGGGGGCGCCTATAATTCACCCCTCCACTTT
CASSLVGGGAYNSPLHF
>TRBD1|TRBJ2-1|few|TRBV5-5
TGTGCCAGCAGCCCGGACAGGGGTGAGCAGTTCTTC
CASSPDRGEQFF
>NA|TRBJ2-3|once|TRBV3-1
TGTGCCAGCAGCCAAGATTGGGGGGAGATGGGCACAGATACGCAGTATTTT
CASSQDWGEMGTDTQYF
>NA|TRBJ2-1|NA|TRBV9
TGTGCCAGCAGCGTAGTATGGACAGCGTACAATGAGCAGTTCTTC
CASSVVWTAYNEQFF
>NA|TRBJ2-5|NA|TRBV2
TGTGCCAGCAGCCCCCTCGCAGGGGGGGGAGAGACCCAGTACTTC
CASSPLAGGGETQYF
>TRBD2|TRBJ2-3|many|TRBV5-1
TGCGCCAGCAGCCCAAGACTAGCGGGAGCAGCAGATACGCAGTATTTT
CASSPRLAGAADTQYF
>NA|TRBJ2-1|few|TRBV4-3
TGCGCCAGCAGCCAAGAGAGCGTGGGGCCGATCAATGAGCAGTTCTTC
CASSQESVGPINEQFF
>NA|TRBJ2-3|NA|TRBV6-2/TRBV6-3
TGTGCCAGCAGTTACACGAGGGGAATCACAGATACGCAGTATTTT
CASSYTRGITDTQYF
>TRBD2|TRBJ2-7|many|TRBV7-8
TGTGCCAGCAGCTCTAGCGGGAGGGCCCCTGGTCTCTACGAGCAGTACTTC
CASSSSGRAPGLYEQYF
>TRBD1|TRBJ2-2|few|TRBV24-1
TGTGCCATCCGAGGACAGGGAGGTGCCGGGGAGCTGTTTTTT
CAIRGQGGAGELFF
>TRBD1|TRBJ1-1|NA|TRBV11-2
TGTGCCAGCAGCTTCTTGACAGGGGGGGTCACTGAAGCTTTCTTT
CASSFLTGGVTEAFF
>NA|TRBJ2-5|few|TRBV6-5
TGTGCCAGCAGGGACTCCCAAGAGACCCAGTACTTC
CASRDSQETQYF
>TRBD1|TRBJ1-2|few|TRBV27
TGTGCCAGCAGTGACGGGACAGGGCTGGTCTATGGCTACACCTTC
CASSDGTGLVYGYTF
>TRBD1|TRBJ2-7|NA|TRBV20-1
TGCAGTGCTTCCCCCGGGACAGGGATCGAGCAGTACTTC
CSASPGTGIEQYF
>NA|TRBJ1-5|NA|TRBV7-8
TGTGCCAGCAGCTCGCAGTTGGAGTTTGTTCAGCCCCAGCATTTT
CASSSQLEFVQPQHF
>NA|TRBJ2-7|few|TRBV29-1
TGCAGCGTTCGGAGGGGGGGCCTTGGCGAGCAGTACTTC
CSVRRGGLGEQYF